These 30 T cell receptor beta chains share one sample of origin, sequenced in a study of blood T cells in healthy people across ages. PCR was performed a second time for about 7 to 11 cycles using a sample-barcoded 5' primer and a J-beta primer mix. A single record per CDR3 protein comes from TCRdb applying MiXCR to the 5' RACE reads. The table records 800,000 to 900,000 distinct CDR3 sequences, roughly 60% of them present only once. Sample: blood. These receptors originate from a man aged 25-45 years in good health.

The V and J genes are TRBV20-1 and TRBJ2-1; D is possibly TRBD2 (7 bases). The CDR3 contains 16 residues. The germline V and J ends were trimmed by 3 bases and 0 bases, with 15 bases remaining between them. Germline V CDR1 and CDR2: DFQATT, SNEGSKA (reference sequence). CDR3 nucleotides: TGCAGTGCTAGGGACAGCGGGACTCACTCCTACAATGAGCAGTTCTTC. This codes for CSARDSGTHSYNEQFF.

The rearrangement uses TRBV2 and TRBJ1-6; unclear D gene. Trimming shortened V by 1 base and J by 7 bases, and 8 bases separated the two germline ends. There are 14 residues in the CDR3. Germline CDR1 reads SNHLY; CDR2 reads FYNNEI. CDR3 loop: CASSEEGSNSPLHF. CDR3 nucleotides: TGTGCCAGCAGTGAAGAGGGATCGAATTCACCCCTCCACTTT.

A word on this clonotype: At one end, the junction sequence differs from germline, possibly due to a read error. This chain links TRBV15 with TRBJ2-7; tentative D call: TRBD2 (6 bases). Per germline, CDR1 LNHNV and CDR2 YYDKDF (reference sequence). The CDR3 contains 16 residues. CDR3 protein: CATSRDGRGVSDEQYF. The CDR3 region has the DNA TGTGCCACCAGCAGAGATGGGCGGGGTGTCTCCGACGAGCAGTACTTC. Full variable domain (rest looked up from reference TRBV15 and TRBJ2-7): DAMVIQNPRYQVTQFGKPVTLSCSQTLNHNVMYWYQQKSSQAPKLLFHYYDKDFNNEADTPDNFQSRRPNTSFCFLDIRSPGLGDTAMYLCATSRDGRGVSDEQYFGPGTRLTVT.

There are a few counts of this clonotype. The CDR3 loop is CASSLDVVTEETQYF. DNA for the CDR3: TGTGCCAGCAGCTTAGATGTAGTGACAGAAGAGACCCAGTACTTC. The genes are TRBV7-9 and TRBJ2-5; D might be TRBD1 (5 bases). The CDR3 runs 15 residues. V was clipped by 1 base and J by 3 bases, with 12 bases between them. The V gene's germline CDR1 is SEHNR and CDR2 FQNEAQ (reference sequence).

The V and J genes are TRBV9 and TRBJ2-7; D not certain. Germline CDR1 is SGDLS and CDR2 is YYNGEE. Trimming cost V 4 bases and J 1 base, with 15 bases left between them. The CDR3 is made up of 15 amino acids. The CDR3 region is CASSSGTELSYEQYF. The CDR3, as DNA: TGTGCCAGCAGCTCTGGAACTGAGCTTTCCTACGAGCAGTACTTC.

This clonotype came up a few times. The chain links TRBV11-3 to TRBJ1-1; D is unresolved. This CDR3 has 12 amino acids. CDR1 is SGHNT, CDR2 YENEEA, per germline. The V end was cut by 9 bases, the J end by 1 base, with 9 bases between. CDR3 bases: TGTGCCAGTAGCAGTAGGAACACTGAAGCTTTCTTT. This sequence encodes CASSSRNTEAFF. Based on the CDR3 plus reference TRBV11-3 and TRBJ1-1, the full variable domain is EAGVVQSPRYKIIEKKQPVAFWCNPISGHNTLYWYLQNLGQGPELLIRYENEEAVDDSQLPKDRFSAERLKGVDSTLKIQPAELGDSAVYLCASSSRNTEAFFGQGTRLTVV.

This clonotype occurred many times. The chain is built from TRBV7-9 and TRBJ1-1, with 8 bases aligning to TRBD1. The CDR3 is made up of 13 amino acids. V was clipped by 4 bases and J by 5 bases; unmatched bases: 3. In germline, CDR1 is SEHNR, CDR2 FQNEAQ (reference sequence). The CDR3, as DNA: TGTGCCAGCAGCTCCCAGGGGGCGACTGAAGCTTTCTTT. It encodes CASSSQGATEAFF.

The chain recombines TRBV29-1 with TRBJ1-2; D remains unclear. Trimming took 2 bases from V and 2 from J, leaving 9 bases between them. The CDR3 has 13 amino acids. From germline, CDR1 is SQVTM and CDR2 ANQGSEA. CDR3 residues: CSVETRLNYGYTF. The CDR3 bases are TGCAGCGTTGAAACTCGGCTGAACTATGGCTACACCTTC.

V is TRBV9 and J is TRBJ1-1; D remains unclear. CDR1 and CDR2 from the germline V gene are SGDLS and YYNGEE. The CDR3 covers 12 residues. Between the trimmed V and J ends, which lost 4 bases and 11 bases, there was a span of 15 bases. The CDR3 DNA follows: TGTGCCAGCAGCTCCTCCGAGGACGAGGCTTTCTTT. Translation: CASSSSEDEAFF.

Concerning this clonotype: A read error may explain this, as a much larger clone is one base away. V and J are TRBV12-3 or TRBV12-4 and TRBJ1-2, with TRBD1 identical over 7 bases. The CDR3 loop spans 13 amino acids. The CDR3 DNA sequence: TGTGCCGGCAGTCCCGGACAGGAAGATGGCTACACCTTC. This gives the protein CAGSPGQEDGYTF.

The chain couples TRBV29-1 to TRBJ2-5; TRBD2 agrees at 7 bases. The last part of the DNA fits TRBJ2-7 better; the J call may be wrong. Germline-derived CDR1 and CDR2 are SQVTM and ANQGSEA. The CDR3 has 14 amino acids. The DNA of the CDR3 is TGCAGCGCGCGGGGGATAGGACTTACCAACGAGCAGTACTTC. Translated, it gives CSARGIGLTNEQYF.

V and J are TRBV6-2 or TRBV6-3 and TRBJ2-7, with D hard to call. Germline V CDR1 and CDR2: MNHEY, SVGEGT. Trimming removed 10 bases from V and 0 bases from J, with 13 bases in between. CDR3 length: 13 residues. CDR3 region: CATEGSYSYEQYF. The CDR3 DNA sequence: TGTGCCACCGAAGGATCCTACTCCTACGAGCAGTACTTC.

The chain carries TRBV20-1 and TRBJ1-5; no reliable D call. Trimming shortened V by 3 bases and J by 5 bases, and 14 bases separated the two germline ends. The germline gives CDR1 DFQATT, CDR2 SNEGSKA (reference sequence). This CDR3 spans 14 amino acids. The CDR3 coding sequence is TGCAGTGCTAGTGGCTCTCGCCCACATCAGCCCCAGCATTTT. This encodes CSASGSRPHQPQHF.

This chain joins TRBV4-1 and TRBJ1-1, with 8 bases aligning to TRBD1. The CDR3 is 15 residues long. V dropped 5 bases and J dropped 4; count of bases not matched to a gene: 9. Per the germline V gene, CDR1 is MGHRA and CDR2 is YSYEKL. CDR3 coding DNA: TGCGCCAGCAGCAGGCCAGGGGGCAGGGTCACTGAAGCTTTCTTT. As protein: CASSRPGGRVTEAFF.

This CDR3 is CASSLQVYNEQFF. CDR3 nucleotide sequence: TGTGCCAGCAGCTTGCAGGTTTACAATGAGCAGTTCTTC. The genes are TRBV7-3 and TRBJ2-1; D gene uncertain. Trimming removed 3 bases at V and 4 bases at J, with 7 bases between. This CDR3 has 13 amino acids. Germline V CDR1 and CDR2: SGHTA, FQGTGA.

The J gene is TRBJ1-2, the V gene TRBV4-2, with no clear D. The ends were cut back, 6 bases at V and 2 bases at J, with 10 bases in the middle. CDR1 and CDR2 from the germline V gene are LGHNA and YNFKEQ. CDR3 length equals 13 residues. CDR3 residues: CASRQTENYGYTF. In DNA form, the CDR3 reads TGTGCCAGCAGGCAAACGGAGAACTATGGCTACACCTTC.

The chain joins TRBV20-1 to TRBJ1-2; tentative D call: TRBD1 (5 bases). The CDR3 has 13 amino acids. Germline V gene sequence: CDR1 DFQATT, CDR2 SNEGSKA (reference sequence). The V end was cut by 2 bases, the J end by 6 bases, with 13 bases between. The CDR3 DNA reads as TGCAGTGCTAGAATTGCGGGGGGTAATGGCTACACCTTC. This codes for CSARIAGGNGYTF.

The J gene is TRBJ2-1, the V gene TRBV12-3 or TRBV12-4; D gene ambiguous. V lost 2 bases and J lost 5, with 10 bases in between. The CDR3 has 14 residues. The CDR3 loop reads CASSLIWGNNEQFF. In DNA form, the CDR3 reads TGTGCCAGCAGTTTAATATGGGGAAACAATGAGCAGTTCTTC.

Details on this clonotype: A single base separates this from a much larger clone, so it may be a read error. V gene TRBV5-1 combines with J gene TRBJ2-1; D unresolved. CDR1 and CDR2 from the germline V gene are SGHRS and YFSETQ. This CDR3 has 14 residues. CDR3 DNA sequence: TGCGCCAGCAGCTTGGCGGAGAACTACAATGGGCAGTTCTTC. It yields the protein CASSLAENYNGQFF. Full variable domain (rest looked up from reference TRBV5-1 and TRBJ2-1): KAGVTQTPRYLIKTRGQQVTLSCSPISGHRSVSWYQQTPGQGLQFLFEYFSETQRNKGNFPGRFSGRQFSNSRSEMNVSTLELGDSALYLCASSLAENYNGQFFGPGTRLTVL.

CDR3: CATSSGGAYYEQYF. The CDR3 DNA reads TGTGCCACCAGCAGCGGGGGTGCCTACTACGAGCAGTACTTC. The rearrangement uses TRBV15 and TRBJ2-5; the D gene is possibly TRBD2 (6 bases). The J call may be mistaken, given a closer DNA end match to TRBJ2-7. Per germline, CDR1 LNHNV and CDR2 YYDKDF (reference sequence). CDR3 length: 14 amino acids.

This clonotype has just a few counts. The CDR3 DNA is TGTGCCAGCAGCCCAGCCCGAGGGACAGATACGCAGTATTTT. Residues: CASSPARGTDTQYF. This chain links TRBV7-2 with TRBJ2-3, with a possible D match to TRBD2 (5 bases). Germline V gives CDR1 SGHTA, CDR2 FQGNSA. The CDR3 extends over 14 amino acids. V lost 5 bases and J lost 3, with 12 bases in between.

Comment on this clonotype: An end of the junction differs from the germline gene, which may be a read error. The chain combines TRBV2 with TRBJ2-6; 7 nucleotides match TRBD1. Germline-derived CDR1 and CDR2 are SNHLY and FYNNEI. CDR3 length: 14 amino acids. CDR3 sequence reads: CASRTGSGASVLTF. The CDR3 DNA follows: TGTGCCAGCCGGACAGGCTCTGGGGCCAGCGTCCTGACTTTC.

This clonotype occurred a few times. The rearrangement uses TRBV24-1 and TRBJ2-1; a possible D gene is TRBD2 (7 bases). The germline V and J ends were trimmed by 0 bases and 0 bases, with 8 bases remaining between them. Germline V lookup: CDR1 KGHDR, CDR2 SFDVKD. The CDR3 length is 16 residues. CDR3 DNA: TGTGCCACCAGTGATTTGGGGGGGGCCTCCTACAATGAGCAGTTCTTC. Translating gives CATSDLGGASYNEQFF.

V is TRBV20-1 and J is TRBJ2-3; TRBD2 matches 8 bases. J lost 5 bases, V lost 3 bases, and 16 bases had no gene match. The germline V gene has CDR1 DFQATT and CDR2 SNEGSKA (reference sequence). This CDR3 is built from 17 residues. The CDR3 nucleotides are TGCAGTGCTAGTACGTTCGGGGGGGGCGAGCAGGGAGATACGCAGTATTTT. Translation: CSASTFGGGEQGDTQYF.

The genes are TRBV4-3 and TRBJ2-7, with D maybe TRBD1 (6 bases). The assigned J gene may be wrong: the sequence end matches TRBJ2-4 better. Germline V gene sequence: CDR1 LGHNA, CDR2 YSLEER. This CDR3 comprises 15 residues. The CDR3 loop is CASSRLTGPMDIQYF. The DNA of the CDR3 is TGCGCCAGCAGCCGACTGACAGGTCCAATGGACATTCAGTACTTC.

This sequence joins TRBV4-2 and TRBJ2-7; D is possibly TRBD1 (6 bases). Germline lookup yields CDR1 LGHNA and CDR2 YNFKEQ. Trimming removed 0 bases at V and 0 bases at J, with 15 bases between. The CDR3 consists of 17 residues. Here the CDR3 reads CASSQDKPQGSSYEQYF. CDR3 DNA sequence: TGTGCCAGCAGCCAAGATAAGCCTCAGGGGAGCTCCTACGAGCAGTACTTC.

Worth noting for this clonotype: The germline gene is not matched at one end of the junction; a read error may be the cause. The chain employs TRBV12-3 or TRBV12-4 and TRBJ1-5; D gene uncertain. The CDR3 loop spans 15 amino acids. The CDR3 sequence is CASSLSVHSYQPQHF. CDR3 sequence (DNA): TGTGCCAGCAGTTTATCCGTGCATAGCTATCAGCCCCAGCATTTT.

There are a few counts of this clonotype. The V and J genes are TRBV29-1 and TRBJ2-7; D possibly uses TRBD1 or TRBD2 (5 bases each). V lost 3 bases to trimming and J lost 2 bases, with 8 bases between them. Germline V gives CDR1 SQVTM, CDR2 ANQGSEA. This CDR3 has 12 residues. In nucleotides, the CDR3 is TGCAGCGTTGACGAGGGGACCTACGAGCAGTACTTC. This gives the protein CSVDEGTYEQYF.

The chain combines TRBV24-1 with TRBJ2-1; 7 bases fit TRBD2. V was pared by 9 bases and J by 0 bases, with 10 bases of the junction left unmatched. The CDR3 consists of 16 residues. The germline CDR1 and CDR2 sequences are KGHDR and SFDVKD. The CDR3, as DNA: TGTGCCACCGCGAGTCTAGCGGCAAGCTCCTACAATGAGCAGTTCTTC. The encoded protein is CATASLAASSYNEQFF.

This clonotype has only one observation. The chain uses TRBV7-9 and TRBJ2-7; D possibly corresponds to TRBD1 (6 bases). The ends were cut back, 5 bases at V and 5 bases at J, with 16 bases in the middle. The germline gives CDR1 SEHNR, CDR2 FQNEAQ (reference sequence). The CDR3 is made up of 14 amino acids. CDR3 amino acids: CASSHPAGANEQYF. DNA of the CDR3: TGTGCCAGCAGCCACCCTGCAGGGGCTAACGAGCAGTACTTC.